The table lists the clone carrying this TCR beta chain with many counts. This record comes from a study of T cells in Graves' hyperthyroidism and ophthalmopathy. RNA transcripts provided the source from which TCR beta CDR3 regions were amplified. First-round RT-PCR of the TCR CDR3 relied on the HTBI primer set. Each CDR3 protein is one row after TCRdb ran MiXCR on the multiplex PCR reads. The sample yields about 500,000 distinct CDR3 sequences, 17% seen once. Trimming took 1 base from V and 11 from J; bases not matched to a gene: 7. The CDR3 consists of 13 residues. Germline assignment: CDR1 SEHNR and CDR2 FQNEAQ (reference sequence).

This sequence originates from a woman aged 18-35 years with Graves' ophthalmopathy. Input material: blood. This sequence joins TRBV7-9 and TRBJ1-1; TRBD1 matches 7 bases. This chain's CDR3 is CASSLGTGPHAFF. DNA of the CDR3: TGTGCCAGCAGCTTAGGGACAGGTCCTCACGCTTTCTTT. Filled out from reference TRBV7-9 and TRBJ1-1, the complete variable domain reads DTGVSQNPRHKITKRGQNVTFRCDPISEHNRLYWYRQTLGQGPEFLTYFQNEAQLEKSRLLSDRFSAERPKGSFSTLEIQRTEQGDSAMYLCASSLGTGPHAFFGQGTRLTVV.